Sequencing of this T cell receptor (beta chain) was carried out in a study of OX40 agonist ivuxolimab in advanced cancers. Study in general: Those enrolled were around 87% male, with a mean age of about 60 years and ages from 23 to 79.

The table lists this clone with a count of one. Only in-frame clones appear in the TCRdb table, and some are missing; sequencing was by immunoSEQ multiplex PCR. This sample carries approximately 52,000 clones, about 82% of them seen once, and the ten largest clones take less than 5%. With 6 bases removed from V and 4 bases from J, the gap between germline ends came to 7 bases. The CDR3 contains 12 residues. Germline values: CDR1 WSHSY, CDR2 SAAADI. The clonotype was recovered from an adult with an advanced solid tumor such as melanoma, head and neck, liver or kidney cancer. This chain joins TRBV10-2 and TRBJ2-1; the D gene is possibly TRBD2 (5 bases). Sample: CD4+ or CD8+ T cells sorted from blood, taken in a trial of the OX40 agonist ivuxolimab. The CDR3 DNA follows: TGCGCCAGCAGGACGGGATACAATGAGCAGTTCTTC. Amino acids: CASRTGYNEQFF.